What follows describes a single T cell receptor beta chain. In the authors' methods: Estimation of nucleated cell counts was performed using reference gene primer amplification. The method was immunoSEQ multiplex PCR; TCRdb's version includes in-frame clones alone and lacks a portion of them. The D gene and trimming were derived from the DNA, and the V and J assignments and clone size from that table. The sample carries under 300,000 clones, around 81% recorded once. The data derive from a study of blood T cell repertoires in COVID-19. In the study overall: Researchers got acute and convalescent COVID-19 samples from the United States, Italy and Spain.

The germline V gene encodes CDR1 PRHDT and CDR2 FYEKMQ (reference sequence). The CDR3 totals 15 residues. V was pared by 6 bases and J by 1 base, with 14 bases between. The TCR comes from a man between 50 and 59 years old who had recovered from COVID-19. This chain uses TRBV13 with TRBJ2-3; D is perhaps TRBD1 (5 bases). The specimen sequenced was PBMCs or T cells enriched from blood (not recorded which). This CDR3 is CASRDRGEGTDTQYF. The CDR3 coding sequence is TGTGCCAGCAGAGATAGGGGTGAAGGCACAGATACGCAGTATTTT.